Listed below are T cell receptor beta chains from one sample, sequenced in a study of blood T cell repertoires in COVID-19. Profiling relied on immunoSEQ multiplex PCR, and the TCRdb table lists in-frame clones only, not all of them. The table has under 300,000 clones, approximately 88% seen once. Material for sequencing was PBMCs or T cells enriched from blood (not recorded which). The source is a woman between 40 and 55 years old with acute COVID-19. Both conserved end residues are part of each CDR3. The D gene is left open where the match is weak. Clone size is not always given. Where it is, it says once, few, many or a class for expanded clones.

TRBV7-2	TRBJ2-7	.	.	TGTGCCAGCAGCTTAGTAGTCCCGGGTTGGCACGAGCAGTACTTC	CASSLVVPGWHEQYF
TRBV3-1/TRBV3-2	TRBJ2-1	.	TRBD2	TGTGCCAGCACCGGAAAAGGGAGGACTAGCGGTCCGGGAATCGCCTACAATGAGCAGTTCTTC	CASTGKGRTSGPGIAYNEQFF
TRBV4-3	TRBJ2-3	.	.	TGCGCCAGCAGCCAATACCTAGGGGCCTACACAGATACGCAGTATTTT	CASSQYLGAYTDTQYF
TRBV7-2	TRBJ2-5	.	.	TGTGCCAGCAGCTTTAGGAGGGCCGGGGAGACCCAGTACTTC	CASSFRRAGETQYF
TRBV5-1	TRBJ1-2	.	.	TGCGCCAGCAGCACGGAAGTTGGGGGGGCGCGAAATGGCTACACCTTC	CASSTEVGGARNGYTF
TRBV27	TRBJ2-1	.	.	TGTGCCAGCTCAGATAGGCGGAACAATGAGCAGTTCTTC	CASSDRRNNEQFF
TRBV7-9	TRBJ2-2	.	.	TGTGCCAGCAGCTTATTTGCAGCGAACACCGGGGAGCTGTTTTTT	CASSLFAANTGELFF
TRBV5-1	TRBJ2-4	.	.	TGCGCCAGCAGCTTGGAGGGGGCCAAAAACATTCAGTACTTC	CASSLEGAKNIQYF
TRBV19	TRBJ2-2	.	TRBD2	TGTGCCAGTAGGGTCGGGACTAGCGGGAGGGCGAACACCGGGGAGCTGTTTTTT	CASRVGTSGRANTGELFF
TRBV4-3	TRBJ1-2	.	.	TGCGCCAGCAGCCAAGACCCCAGGTCCTATGGCTACACCTTC	CASSQDPRSYGYTF
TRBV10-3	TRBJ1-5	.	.	TGTGCCATCAGCGGGGGGCAGGGAAATAAGGGACAGCCCCAGCATTTT	CAISGGQGNKGQPQHF
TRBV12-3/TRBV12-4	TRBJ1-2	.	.	TGTGCCAGCAGGGGGGGTAGTTGGGGCTACACCTTC	CASRGGSWGYTF
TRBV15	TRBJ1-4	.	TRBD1	TGTGCCACCAGCAGAGGGAGTAAGGGGACAGGGGAAAAACTGTTTTTT	CATSRGSKGTGEKLFF
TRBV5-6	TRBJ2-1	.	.	TGTGCCAGCAGCCGCCTCGAGGATCCCTACAATGAGCAGTTCTTC	CASSRLEDPYNEQFF
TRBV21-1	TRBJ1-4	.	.	TGTGCCAGCAGTTACAGGGACCCACAAAAACTGTTTTTT	CASSYRDPQKLFF
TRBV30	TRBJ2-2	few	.	TGTGCCTCCGGGACCGGGGAGCTGTTTTTT	CASGTGELFF
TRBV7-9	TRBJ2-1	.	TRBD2	TGTGCCAGCAGCTCCTCACTTCAACTAGCGGGAGACAATGAGCAGTTCTTC	CASSSSLQLAGDNEQFF
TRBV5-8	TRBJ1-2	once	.	TGTGCCAGCAGCTTGGGACGGGCAGGGGCCAATGGCTACACCTTC	CASSLGRAGANGYTF
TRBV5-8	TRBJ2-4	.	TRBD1	TGTGCCAGCAGCTTGGGGGGGACAGGGGGCCAAAACATTCAGTACTTC	CASSLGGTGGQNIQYF
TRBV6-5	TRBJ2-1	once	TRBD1	TGTGCCAGCACCATACCAGGGGGCGATGAGCAGTTCTTC	CASTIPGGDEQFF
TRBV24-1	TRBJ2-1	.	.	TGTGCCACCATGGGCGGGGCAAGCTCCTACAATGAGCAGTTCTTC	CATMGGASSYNEQFF
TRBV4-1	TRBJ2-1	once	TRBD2	TGCGCCAGCAGCCAAGAGATCGGCACTAGCGGGAGATACAATGAGCAGTTCTTC	CASSQEIGTSGRYNEQFF
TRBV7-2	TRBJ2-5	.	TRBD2	TGTGCCAGCAGCTTAGGGGCGGGGGGCGTTACCCAGTACTTC	CASSLGAGGVTQYF
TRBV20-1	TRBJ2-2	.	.	TGCAGTGCTAGTGAATTTCGGGGAACCGGGGAGCTGTTTTTT	CSASEFRGTGELFF
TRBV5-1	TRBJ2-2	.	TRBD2	TGCGCCAGCAGCTACGGGACTAGCGTGAACACCGGGGAGCTGTTTTTT	CASSYGTSVNTGELFF
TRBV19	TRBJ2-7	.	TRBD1	TGTGCCAGTAGTGTCACAACAGGGGCCTACTCCTACGAGCAGTACTTC	CASSVTTGAYSYEQYF
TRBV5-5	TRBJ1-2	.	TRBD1	TGTGCCAGCAGCCTATGGTTCGGGACAGGGGGTTATGGCTACACCTTC	CASSLWFGTGGYGYTF
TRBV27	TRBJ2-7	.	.	TGTGCCAGCCGTTACGGTGGGCAGGGGATCCTTTATCAGTACTTC	CASRYGGQGILYQYF
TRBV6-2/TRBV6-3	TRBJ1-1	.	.	TGTGCCAGCAGTTACTCGAAGGGGAGGGGGAACACTGAAGCTTTCTTT	CASSYSKGRGNTEAFF
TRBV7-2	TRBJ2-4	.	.	TGTGCCAGCAGCTTAGAGGGGGGGCGCGGAAACATTCAGTACTTC	CASSLEGGRGNIQYF
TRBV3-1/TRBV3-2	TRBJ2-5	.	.	TGTGCCAGCAGCCTTGGGGCCCAAGAGACCCAGTACTTC	CASSLGAQETQYF
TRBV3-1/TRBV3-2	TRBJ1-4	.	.	TGTGCCAGCAGCCAAGCAACGGGAGGAACTAATGAAAAACTGTTTTTT	CASSQATGGTNEKLFF
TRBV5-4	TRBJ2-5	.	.	TGTGCCAGCAGCTTGGCCAGGGGCCTCCGAGAGACCCAGTACTTC	CASSLARGLRETQYF
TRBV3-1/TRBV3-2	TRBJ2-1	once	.	TGTGCCAGCAGCCTTAGGGGGGGAGCGGTCTCCTACAATGAGCAGTTCTTC	CASSLRGGAVSYNEQFF
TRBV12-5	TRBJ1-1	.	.	TGTGCTAGTGGTCCCGACGGAGACACTGAAGCTTTCTTT	CASGPDGDTEAFF
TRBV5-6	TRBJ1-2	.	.	TGTGCCAGCAGCGTAGTGGGTTCCGGGGCTAACTATGGCTACACCTTC	CASSVVGSGANYGYTF
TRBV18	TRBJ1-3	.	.	TGTGCCAGCTCACTCGACAGGCTCTCTGGAAACACCATATATTTT	CASSLDRLSGNTIYF
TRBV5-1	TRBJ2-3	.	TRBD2	TGCGCCAGCAGCCCGGGGACTAGCGGGGGGCCGGGCACAGATACGCAGTATTTT	CASSPGTSGGPGTDTQYF
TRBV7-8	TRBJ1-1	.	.	TGTGCCAGCAGCCGAGGAGGGTTGAGTGGTACTGAAGCTTTCTTT	CASSRGGLSGTEAFF
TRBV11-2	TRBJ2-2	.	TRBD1	TGTGCCAGCAGCCCAATTCGGACAGGGGGCGGTGGCGGGGAGCTGTTTTTT	CASSPIRTGGGGGELFF
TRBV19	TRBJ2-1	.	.	TGTGCCAGTAGTCTCCCTTCCTACAATGAGCAGTTCTTC	CASSLPSYNEQFF
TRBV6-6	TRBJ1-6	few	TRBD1	TGTGCCAGCAGCGCCGTCCCGGGACAGGGATCACCCCTCCACTTT	CASSAVPGQGSPLHF
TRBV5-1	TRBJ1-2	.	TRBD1	TGCGCCAGCAGCCACGACAGGGGGAAGGGCTACACCTTC	CASSHDRGKGYTF
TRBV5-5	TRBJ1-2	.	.	TGTGCCAGCAGCTTGGAAGCTCACTATGGCTACACCTTC	CASSLEAHYGYTF
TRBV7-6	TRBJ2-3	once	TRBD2	TGTGCCAGCAGCTCCTTGACTAGCGGGAGTCCGGATACGCAGTATTTT	CASSSLTSGSPDTQYF
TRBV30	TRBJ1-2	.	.	TGTGCCTGGAGTGAGTACCACGGGAGGGCCAACACCTTC	CAWSEYHGRANTF
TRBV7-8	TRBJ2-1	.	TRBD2	TGTGCCAGCAGCTTAGCAGCGGGGACTAGCGGGAGGGGAAATGAGCAGTTCTTC	CASSLAAGTSGRGNEQFF
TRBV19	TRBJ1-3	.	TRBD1	TGTGCCAGTAGCCGAGTCCGGGACAGGGGCGCTGGAAACACCATATATTTT	CASSRVRDRGAGNTIYF
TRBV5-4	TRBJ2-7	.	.	TGTGCCAGCAGCGGGGTATCTGGGGGGACCTACGAGCAGTACTTC	CASSGVSGGTYEQYF
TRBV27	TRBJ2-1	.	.	TGTGCCAGCAGTTTGGACGGGGAGTCCTACAATGAGCAGTTCTTC	CASSLDGESYNEQFF
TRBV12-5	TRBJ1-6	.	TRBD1	TGTGCTAGTGGTTCCCGATTGGGACAGGTTAATTCACCCCTCCACTTT	CASGSRLGQVNSPLHF
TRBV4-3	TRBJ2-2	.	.	TGCGCCAGCAGCCAAGATCCAGGGGGGACCGGGGAGCTGTTTTTT	CASSQDPGGTGELFF
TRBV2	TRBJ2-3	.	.	TGTGCCAGCAGGGGGGCAGACGGGACGACGCAGTATTTT	CASRGADGTTQYF
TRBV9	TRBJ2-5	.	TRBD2	TGTGCCAGCAGCGAGGGACTAGCCTCGGGGACCCAGTACTTC	CASSEGLASGTQYF
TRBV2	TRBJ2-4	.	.	TGTGCCAGCAAGGTTTGGGGGGGCCTAGCCAAAAACATTCAGTACTTC	CASKVWGGLAKNIQYF
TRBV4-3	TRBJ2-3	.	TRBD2	TGCGCCAGCAGCCATCGGGAGGGGCCGCACACAGATACGCAGTATTTT	CASSHREGPHTDTQYF
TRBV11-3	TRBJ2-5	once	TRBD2	TGTGCCAGCAGCTTAGGTAGCGGGAGCCAAGAGACCCAGTACTTC	CASSLGSGSQETQYF
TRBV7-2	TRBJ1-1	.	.	TGTGCCAGCAGCTTATATCGGGACTTTATTACTGAAGCTTTCTTT	CASSLYRDFITEAFF
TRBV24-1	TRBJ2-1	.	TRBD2	TGTGCCACCAGTGACCCTAGCGGGAGTTACAACAATGAGCAGTTCTTC	CATSDPSGSYNNEQFF